This T cell receptor beta chain stems from a study of CD4 T cells in relation to SARS-CoV-2 and coronaviruses. Profiling relied on immunoSEQ multiplex PCR, and the TCRdb table lists in-frame clones only, not all of them. Of tens of thousands of clones in the sample, less than 85% were seen once. This clone was seen once. Its target is not known. Germline CDR1 reads MNHEY; CDR2 reads SMNVEV (reference sequence). The CDR3 totals 14 residues. V lost 7 bases, J lost 5 bases, and 17 bases lay in between. The rearrangement links TRBV27 to TRBJ1-1; D not resolved. This sequence originates from an adult with COVID-19. Sequenced material: naive CD4+ T cells from PBMCs, cultured in vitro. The subset was: naive CD4+ T cells isolated by negative enrichment. CDR3 sequence: CASKLTELETEAFF. DNA of the CDR3: TGTGCCAGCAAACTCACAGAGCTAGAGACTGAAGCTTTCTTT.